The sequence of this TCR beta chain was determined in a study of tissue T cells after allogeneic stem cell transplantation (dated 2022 in TCRdb). General notes on the study: The study profiled TCR beta repertoires in many tissues obtained from research autopsies of patients with and without GVHD, and also in mouse models of GVHD. The human arm was a prospective observational study without blinding or randomization.

The library was produced with the immunoSEQ multiplex PCR assay. TCRbeta CDR3 sequencing was performed at survey depth by Adaptive Biotechnologies, and CDR3 sequences, V/J genes, productive frequency and template counts were reported. Amplification of TCR beta CDR3 regions was performed from genomic DNA rather than from RNA. On the authors' methods: Pairwise repertoire overlap between tissues was quantified with Jensen-Shannon divergence, where 1 means complete divergence and 0 identical. Tissues were grouped by single-linkage agglomerative hierarchical clustering of pairwise JSD values, and the clustering results were shown as dendrograms. All patient samples were analyzed with GLIPH2 using simulation_depth 1000, kmer_min_depth 3 and cdr3_length_cutoff 8, and only groups containing more than two unique CDR3s were kept. A standardized tissue-overlap score was generated by extrapolating Jaccard GLIPH-group overlap across patients to a standard repertoire size of 1000 clones. To look at how diversity was associated with clinical or experimental variables, linear mixed-effect models were used, with tissue treated as a fixed effect and individual treated as a random effect. TCRdb limited this immuneACCESS table to in-frame rearrangements with V and J called. A share of clones is missing; checked studies link under half to unresolved V genes, and the rest is unexplained. Clonal size and the V and J genes are those of that table, whereas D and trimming came from the DNA. In this sample the table shows over 7,500 clones, around 34% of which occur a single time. The ten largest make up over 2.5% of the sample.

The germline V gene yields KGHTA for CDR1 and FRNEEI for CDR2. V and J are truncated by 7 bases and 0 bases respectively, leaving an intervening sequence of 11 bases. The CDR3 runs 14 amino acids, cysteine and phenylalanine included. The DNA shown is the part of the CDR3 that was read: 39 bases, in frame from base 1. The research as a whole found: Within patients, how anatomically similar tissues were was a major factor shaping TCR repertoire composition, regardless of disease or transplant status. In both patients and mice, T cells from blood and spleen picked up only a limited part of the TCR repertoire that was detected in tissues. Only a few T cell clones appeared in more than one patient, yet motif-based clustering showed tissue-specific repertoire signatures that were shared between patients. The patient cohort was small and clinically heterogeneous, and sampling depth was acknowledged as a limitation. The study did not establish which tissue TCRs were alloreactive or antigen-specific, and some clones may have been host cells that persisted.

Remarks on this clone: Its antigen is unknown. With a mouse as the source, gene names and germline sequences are drawn from the mouse. The CDR3 is cut off 1 residue early in the read; its end comes from the germline J gene.

The time point tag for this specimen amounts to: mouse harvest day 14 after allogeneic transplant. Mouse grafts consisting of 10^7 T-cell-depleted bone marrow cells combined with 10^6 splenic CD5+ T cells were administered by tail vein injection. A major MHC-mismatch B6 (H2b) into BALB/c (H2d) model was used to model mouse GVHD, and tissues were profiled at day 7 or 14. On day 7 or 14 post-transplant, mouse tissues and retro-orbital blood were harvested with separate sterile tools for each animal, and livers were flushed before harvest. Before genomic DNA isolation with the DNeasy Blood & Tissue Kit, mouse tissues were minced with razor blades in buffered saline.

The receptor chain draws on TRBV24 and TRBJ2-4, and TRBD1 may be the D gene, going by 6 matching bases. This clonotype originated in a female BALB/c mouse given C57BL/6 T cells with graft-versus-host disease after an allogeneic hematopoietic cell transplant. The sequencing input was skin. The CDR3 DNA, read in part, is TGTGCCAGCACCGGACAGAATAGTCAAAACACCTTGTAC. This is translated as CASTGQNSQNTLY. The CDR3 in full is CASTGQNSQNTLYF.